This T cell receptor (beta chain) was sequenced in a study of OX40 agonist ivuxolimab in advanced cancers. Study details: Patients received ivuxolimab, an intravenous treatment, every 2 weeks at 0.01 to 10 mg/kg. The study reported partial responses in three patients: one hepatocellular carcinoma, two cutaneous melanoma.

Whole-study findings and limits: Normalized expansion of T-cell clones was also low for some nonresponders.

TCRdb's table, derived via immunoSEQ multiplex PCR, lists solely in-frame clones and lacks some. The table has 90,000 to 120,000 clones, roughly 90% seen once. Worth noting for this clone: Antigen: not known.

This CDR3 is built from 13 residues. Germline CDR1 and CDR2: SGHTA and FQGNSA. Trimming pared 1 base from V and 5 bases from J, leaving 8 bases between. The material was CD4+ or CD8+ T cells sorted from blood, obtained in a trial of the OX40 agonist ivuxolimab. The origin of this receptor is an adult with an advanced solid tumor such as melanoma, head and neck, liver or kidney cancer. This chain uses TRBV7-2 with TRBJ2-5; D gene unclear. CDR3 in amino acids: CASSLVIRETQYF. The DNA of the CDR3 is TGTGCCAGCAGCTTAGTAATTAGGGAGACCCAGTACTTC.